Each of the 2 T cell receptor beta chains below was sequenced from the same sample in a study of identical twins. TCRdb used MiXCR to reprocess the 5' RACE reads, holding one entry per CDR3 protein. The table lists roughly 570,000 distinct CDR3 sequences, more than 9% of them singletons. These same data were also listed under a study on yellow fever vaccine responses in identical twins.

Sequences were obtained from PBMCs. Receptors originate from a woman between 18 and 29 years old in good health.

This clonotype was observed many times. The V and J genes are TRBV12-3 or TRBV12-4 and TRBJ2-1; D unclear. There are 15 residues in the CDR3. V was shortened by 6 bases and J by 0 bases, with 12 bases between the two germline ends. For the CDR3, the DNA is TGTGCCAGCAGGGCGGACCGCAACTCCTACAATGAGCAGTTCTTC. Encoded protein: CASRADRNSYNEQFF.

This chain links TRBV5-5 with TRBJ2-7, with D unclear. Germline V gene data show CDR1 as SGHKS and CDR2 as YYEKEE (reference sequence). This CDR3 has 14 residues. Trimming pared 4 bases from V and 6 bases from J, leaving 17 bases between. CDR3 amino acids: CASSPGVVCCEQYF. CDR3 sequence (DNA): TGTGCCAGCAGCCCTGGCGTCGTTTGTTGCGAGCAGTACTTC. Combining the CDR3 with reference TRBV5-5 and TRBJ2-7 gives the whole variable domain DAGVTQSPTHLIKTRGQQVTLRCSPISGHKSVSWYQQVLGQGPQFIFQYYEKEERGRGNFPDRFSARQFPNYSSELNVNALLLGDSALYLCASSPGVVCCEQYFGPGTRLTVT.